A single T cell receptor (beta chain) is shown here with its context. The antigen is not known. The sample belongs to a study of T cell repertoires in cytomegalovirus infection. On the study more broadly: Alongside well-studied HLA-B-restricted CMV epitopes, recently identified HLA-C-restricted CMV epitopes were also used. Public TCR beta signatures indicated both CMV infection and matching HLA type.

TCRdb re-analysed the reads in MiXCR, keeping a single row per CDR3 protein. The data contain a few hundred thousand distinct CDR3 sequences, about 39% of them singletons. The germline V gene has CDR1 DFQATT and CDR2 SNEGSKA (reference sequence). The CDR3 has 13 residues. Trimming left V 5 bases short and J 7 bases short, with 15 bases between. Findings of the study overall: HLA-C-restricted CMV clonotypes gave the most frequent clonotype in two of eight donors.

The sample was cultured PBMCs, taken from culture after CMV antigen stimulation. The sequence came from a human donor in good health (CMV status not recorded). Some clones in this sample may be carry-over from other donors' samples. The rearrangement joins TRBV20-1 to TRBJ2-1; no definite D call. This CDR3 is CSAVSPGRNEQFF. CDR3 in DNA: TGCAGTGCTGTATCCCCCGGGCGGAATGAGCAGTTCTTC.